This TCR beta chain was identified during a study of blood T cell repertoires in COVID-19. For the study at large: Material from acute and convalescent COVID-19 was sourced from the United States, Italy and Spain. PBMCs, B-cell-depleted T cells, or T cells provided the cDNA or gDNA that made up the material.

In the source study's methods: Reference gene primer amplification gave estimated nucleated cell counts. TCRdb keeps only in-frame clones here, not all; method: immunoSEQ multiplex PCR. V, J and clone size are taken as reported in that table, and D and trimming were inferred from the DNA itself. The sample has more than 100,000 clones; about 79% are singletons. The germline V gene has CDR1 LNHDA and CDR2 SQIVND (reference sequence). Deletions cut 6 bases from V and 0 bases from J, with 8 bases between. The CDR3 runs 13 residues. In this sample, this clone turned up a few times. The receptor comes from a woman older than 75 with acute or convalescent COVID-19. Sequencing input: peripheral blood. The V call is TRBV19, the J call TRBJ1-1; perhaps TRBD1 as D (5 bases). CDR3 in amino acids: CASSQQVNTEAFF. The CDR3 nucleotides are TGTGCCAGTAGCCAACAGGTGAACACTGAAGCTTTCTTT.